These 27 T cell receptor beta chains were all obtained from the same sample, sequenced in a study of cytomegalovirus exposure and HLA in healthy donors. Amplification used 60 Vbeta primers and 13 Jbeta primers. Method: immunoSEQ multiplex PCR; TCRdb's copy keeps in-frame clones and lacks some. The table includes fewer than 180,000 clones, about four fifths detected once. Sequencing used PBMCs. These receptors were taken from a man between 50 and 59 years old in good health and CMV-seropositive.

This chain connects TRBV5-1 to TRBJ2-1; 13 positions agree with TRBD2. Germline trimming cut 3 bases from V and 4 bases from J; bases unmatched to any gene: 7. Germline V gene data show CDR1 as SGHRS and CDR2 as YFSETQ. The CDR3 totals 17 residues. CDR3: CASSWGLAGIEYNEQFF. Here the CDR3 DNA reads TGCGCCAGCAGCTGGGGACTAGCGGGAATAGAGTACAATGAGCAGTTCTTC.

This clone was picked up one time. The V and J genes are TRBV19 and TRBJ1-5, with TRBD1 identical over 7 bases. Germline V gene sequence: CDR1 LNHDA, CDR2 SQIVND (reference sequence). V was clipped by 2 bases and J by 2 bases; unmatched bases: 3. The CDR3 has 15 residues. CDR3 DNA sequence: TGTGCCAGTAGTATACACAGGGGTGGCAATCAGCCCCAGCATTTT. Residues: CASSIHRGGNQPQHF.

V and J are TRBV9 and TRBJ1-1, with 7 bases that match TRBD1. The length of the CDR3 is 16 residues. In germline, CDR1 is SGDLS, CDR2 YYNGEE. The V gene end was trimmed by 4 bases and the J gene end by 3 bases; junction bases not matched to a gene: 12. CDR3 coding DNA: TGTGCCAGCAGCCAAGGAGGAGGGGGCGCGTACACTGAAGCTTTCTTT. Translation gives CASSQGGGGAYTEAFF.

This sequence joins TRBV30 and TRBJ1-6; TRBD1 is a possible D gene (5 bases). CDR1 and CDR2 (germline): GTSNPN, SVGIG (reference sequence). The length of the CDR3 is 16 residues. The germline V and J ends were trimmed by 2 bases and 8 bases, with 19 bases remaining between them. Written as DNA, the CDR3 is TGTGCCTGGAGTAGAACAGGCCAACTCCTGTATTCACCCCTCCACTTT. Encoded protein: CAWSRTGQLLYSPLHF.

This chain links TRBV19 with TRBJ2-5, with 7 bases matching TRBD2. The assigned J gene may be wrong: the sequence end matches TRBJ2-7 better. The germline V gene encodes CDR1 LNHDA and CDR2 SQIVND (reference sequence). This CDR3 region has 14 residues. The CDR3, as DNA: TGTGCCAGTAGTATAGAGCGGGGGACCTACGAGCAGTACTTC. Amino acid sequence: CASSIERGTYEQYF.

The chain recombines TRBV7-9 with TRBJ2-5; tentative D call: TRBD1 (5 bases). Trimming stripped 5 bases from V and 0 bases from J, with 10 bases between. Germline CDR1 and CDR2: SEHNR and FQNEAQ (reference sequence). The CDR3 consists of 14 residues. CDR3 nucleotides: TGTGCCAGCAGCCCTCAAGGGGACCAAGAGACCCAGTACTTC. Encoded protein: CASSPQGDQETQYF. The whole variable domain, filled in from reference TRBV7-9 and TRBJ2-5, reads DTGVSQNPRHKITKRGQNVTFRCDPISEHNRLYWYRQTLGQGPEFLTYFQNEAQLEKSRLLSDRFSAERPKGSFSTLEIQRTEQGDSAMYLCASSPQGDQETQYFGPGTRLLVL.

This chain joins TRBV4-2 and TRBJ1-6, with a possible D match to TRBD1 (6 bases). Germline CDR1 reads LGHNA; CDR2 reads YNFKEQ. The CDR3 contains 16 residues. The V and J ends lost 0 bases and 6 bases respectively, with 12 bases between them. The CDR3 DNA reads TGTGCCAGCAGCCAAGAAGGAGACAGGTTTAATTCACCCCTCCACTTT. Encoded protein: CASSQEGDRFNSPLHF.

Concerning this clone itself: One end of the junction is discordant with germline, which a read error may explain. The chain carries TRBV20-1 and TRBJ1-2; the D is unclear. The CDR3 has 11 residues. In germline, CDR1 is DFQATT, CDR2 SNEGSKA (reference sequence). The CDR3 nucleotides are TGCAGTGCCGACGGGAACTATGGCTACGCCTTC. Translated: CSADGNYGYAF.

A few counts support this clone. V gene TRBV29-1 combines with J gene TRBJ1-1; 8 bases agree with TRBD1. Germline V lookup: CDR1 SQVTM, CDR2 ANQGSEA. The CDR3 sequence is 13 residues long. V dropped 7 bases and J dropped 7; count of bases not matched to a gene: 11. The CDR3 DNA is TGCAGCGCCGAGAAAACCGACAGGGGTGAAGCTTTCTTT. Translation: CSAEKTDRGEAFF.

This rearrangement joins TRBV4-1 to TRBJ1-2; D is unclear. Trimming shortened V by 4 bases and J by 8 bases, and 14 bases separated the two germline ends. The CDR3 extends over 13 amino acids. Germline V gives CDR1 MGHRA, CDR2 YSYEKL. CDR3 in DNA: TGCGCCAGCAGCCGAGACCCCAAACAAGGCTACACCTTC. Its translation is CASSRDPKQGYTF.

The rearrangement joins TRBV5-6 to TRBJ2-1, with D perhaps matching TRBD1 (6 bases). The CDR3 has 13 amino acids. Germline V gene sequence: CDR1 SGHDT, CDR2 YYEEEE. V was shortened by 5 bases and J by 5 bases, with 11 bases between the two germline ends. The chain's CDR3 is CASRPGTNNEQFF. The CDR3 nucleotides are TGTGCCAGCAGACCCGGGACAAACAATGAGCAGTTCTTC.

The chain's CDR3 is CASSLGSGYNEQFF. The CDR3 DNA follows: TGCGCCAGCAGCTTGGGTAGCGGCTACAATGAGCAGTTCTTC. The chain uses TRBV5-1 and TRBJ2-1, with a tentative D call TRBD2 (6 bases). Trimming left V 0 bases short and J 3 bases short, with 7 bases between. The CDR3 sequence is 14 residues long. Germline V gene data show CDR1 as SGHRS and CDR2 as YFSETQ.

This chain connects TRBV5-1 to TRBJ1-3; possibly TRBD1 for D (5 bases). The CDR3 covers 14 residues. The germline V gene encodes CDR1 SGHRS and CDR2 YFSETQ. Trimming left V 0 bases short and J 2 bases short, with 6 bases between. The CDR3 loop reads CASSLAGPGNTIYF. The CDR3 DNA is TGCGCCAGCAGCTTGGCAGGGCCTGGAAACACCATATATTTT.

J is TRBJ2-7 and V is TRBV2; 7 bases are shared with TRBD1. Germline V gives CDR1 SNHLY, CDR2 FYNNEI. CDR3 size: 12 residues. V dropped 5 bases and J dropped 6; count of bases not matched to a gene: 4. The chain's CDR3 is CASSYTGVEQYF. CDR3 in DNA: TGTGCCAGCAGTTATACAGGGGTCGAGCAGTACTTC.

This CDR3 is CASSLAMSGPQVEQYF. The DNA of the CDR3 is TGTGCCAGCAGCTTGGCAATGAGCGGACCGCAGGTCGAGCAGTACTTC. This sequence joins TRBV5-6 and TRBJ2-7, with D perhaps matching TRBD2 (5 bases). Germline V CDR1 and CDR2: SGHDT, YYEEEE. Deletions cut 0 bases from V and 6 bases from J, with 19 bases between. This CDR3 is 16 amino acids long. Drawing the rest from reference TRBV5-6 and TRBJ2-7, the complete variable domain is DAGVTQSPTHLIKTRGQQVTLRCSPKSGHDTVSWYQQALGQGPQFIFQYYEEEERQRGNFPDRFSGHQFPNYSSELNVNALLLGDSALYLCASSLAMSGPQVEQYFGPGTRLTVT.

The chain combines TRBV11-2 with TRBJ2-7; 7 bases are shared with TRBD2. Germline CDR1 SGHAT, CDR2 FQNNGV. The V and J ends lost 1 base and 2 bases, in that order; junction bases with no gene match: 5. The CDR3 runs to 15 residues. For the CDR3, the DNA is TGTGCCAGCAGCTTAGTAGCTAGCGGACCCTACGAGCAGTACTTC. Protein: CASSLVASGPYEQYF.

Note on this clone: The same CDR3 also results from other DNA sequences found in this sample. V usage is TRBV18 and J usage is TRBJ1-5; maybe TRBD1 (5 bases). Trimming shortened V by 2 bases and J by 2 bases, and 7 bases separated the two germline ends. The germline gives CDR1 KGHSH, CDR2 LQKENI. CDR3 size: 14 residues. As DNA, the CDR3 is TGTGCCAGCTCACCAGGGGGGGGCAATCAGCCCCAGCATTTT. Protein: CASSPGGGNQPQHF.

The chain carries TRBV28 and TRBJ1-1; maybe TRBD1 (5 bases). Germline assignment: CDR1 MDHEN and CDR2 SYDVKM. CDR3 size: 14 residues. V was trimmed by 8 bases and J by 7 bases, leaving 20 bases between them. DNA for the CDR3: TGTGCCAGCCTTTTTCCAGGGTTCCTAGGTGAAGCTTTCTTT. It codes for CASLFPGFLGEAFF. Based on the CDR3 plus reference TRBV28 and TRBJ1-1, the full variable domain is DVKVTQSSRYLVKRTGEKVFLECVQDMDHENMFWYRQDPGLGLRLIYFSYDVKMKEKGDIPEGYSVSREKKERFSLILESASTNQTSMYLCASLFPGFLGEAFFGQGTRLTVV.

This clone was seen just once. CDR3 amino acids: CASSLGRWGIGYTF. The CDR3 DNA sequence: TGTGCCAGCAGCTTAGGCAGATGGGGCATTGGCTACACCTTC. The chain combines TRBV7-8 with TRBJ1-2; TRBD1 might be the D (5 bases). The germline gives CDR1 SGHVS, CDR2 FQNEAQ. V lost 1 base to trimming and J lost 7 bases, with 13 bases between them. The CDR3 extends over 14 amino acids.

The V and J genes are TRBV19 and TRBJ2-1; tentatively, D is TRBD2 (6 bases). Trimming removed 5 bases from V and 3 bases from J, with 14 bases in between. The CDR3 extends over 15 amino acids. The germline V gene has CDR1 LNHDA and CDR2 SQIVND (reference sequence). This chain's CDR3 is CASSPRASVYNEQFF. CDR3 DNA: TGTGCCAGTAGTCCTCGGGCTAGCGTCTACAATGAGCAGTTCTTC.

The gene calls are TRBV19 and TRBJ2-3, with 7 bases that match TRBD2. This CDR3 is 17 amino acids long. Trimming took 8 bases from V and 0 from J; bases not matched to a gene: 14. Germline values: CDR1 LNHDA, CDR2 SQIVND (reference sequence). The CDR3 spells CASHGGGRGASTDTQYF. CDR3 bases: TGTGCCAGTCATGGTGGCGGGAGAGGGGCTAGCACAGATACGCAGTATTTT.

The rearrangement links TRBV28 to TRBJ2-5, with 7 nucleotides matching TRBD2. Germline-derived CDR1 and CDR2 are MDHEN and SYDVKM. CDR3 length: 14 amino acids. Unmatched junction bases numbered 5, after V lost 2 bases and J lost 5 bases. The CDR3 bases are TGTGCCAGCAGTTTAAGCGGGGTGGTTGAGACCCAGTACTTC. This sequence encodes CASSLSGVVETQYF.

This chain links TRBV5-4 with TRBJ1-1; 8 bases are a match to TRBD1. The germline V gene has CDR1 SGHNT and CDR2 YYREEE (reference sequence). The CDR3 has 15 residues. After removal of 4 bases from V and 1 base from J, the junction contained 6 bases not matched to a gene. This CDR3 is CASSATGTGNTEAFF. CDR3 DNA sequence: TGTGCCAGCAGCGCAACCGGGACAGGGAACACTGAAGCTTTCTTT.

The genes are TRBV7-2 and TRBJ1-5; 7 bases agree with TRBD1. V was pared by 5 bases and J by 7 bases, with 8 bases of the junction left unmatched. Germline assignment: CDR1 SGHTA and CDR2 FQGNSA. The CDR3 loop spans 14 amino acids. The CDR3 region has the DNA TGTGCCAGCAGCCCCCGACAGGGTGGGCAGCCCCAGCATTTT. Amino acids: CASSPRQGGQPQHF.

This clone was observed a handful of times. The V gene is TRBV4-1, the J gene TRBJ2-1; TRBD1 matches at 8 bases. Germline assignment: CDR1 MGHRA and CDR2 YSYEKL. Unmatched junction bases numbered 8, after V lost 1 base and J lost 6 bases. The CDR3 has 16 residues. DNA of the CDR3: TGCGCCAGCAGCCAAGGCCCGGACAGGGTAATCAATGAGCAGTTCTTC. Translation gives CASSQGPDRVINEQFF.

This chain links TRBV5-1 with TRBJ1-1; the D gene is possibly TRBD1 (6 bases). The CDR3 is 16 amino acids. With 2 bases removed from V and 1 base from J, the gap between germline ends came to 15 bases. CDR1 is SGHRS, CDR2 YFSETQ, per germline. CDR3 in amino acids: CASSFFGGGGNTEAFF. CDR3 DNA sequence: TGCGCCAGCAGCTTTTTTGGGGGCGGAGGGAACACTGAAGCTTTCTTT. Drawing the rest from reference TRBV5-1 and TRBJ1-1, the complete variable domain is KAGVTQTPRYLIKTRGQQVTLSCSPISGHRSVSWYQQTPGQGLQFLFEYFSETQRNKGNFPGRFSGRQFSNSRSEMNVSTLELGDSALYLCASSFFGGGGNTEAFFGQGTRLTVV.

This sequence joins TRBV28 and TRBJ1-1, with D maybe TRBD1 (6 bases). This CDR3 has 14 residues. With 7 bases removed from V and 0 bases from J, the gap between germline ends came to 12 bases. Germline V gene lookup returns CDR1 MDHEN and CDR2 SYDVKM. The CDR3 is CASTPGGLNTEAFF. In DNA, the CDR3 is TGTGCCAGCACCCCCGGGGGGCTGAACACTGAAGCTTTCTTT.